The 27 T cell receptor delta chains below were found in one sample sequenced in a study of Vδ1+ human thymocytes. Study outcomes and limitations: Highly polyclonal TRG and TRD repertoires with Gaussian CDR3 length distributions appeared in thymus.

These TCRs' antigens remain unknown. RNA was extracted from the cells and then reverse transcribed. The CDR3 regions were amplified by multiplex PCR from V-gene primers to a constant-region primer. TCRdb fed the multiplex PCR reads into CATT to redo clone calling. The top ten clones hold about 1% of a sample with under 30,000 delta-chain clones, nearly 7.5% of them seen once. Sequenced sample: Vdelta1+ gamma-delta thymocytes from the thymus. Subset described: FACS-sorted CD3+ TCRalphabeta- TCRVdelta1+ TCRVdelta2- thymocytes. The origin of the receptors is a girl under two years old who had congenital heart surgery.

This clone was seen a handful of times. The rearrangement uses TRDV1 and TRDJ1, with 8 bases identical to TRDD3. The germline CDR1 and CDR2 sequences are TSWWSYY and QGS. Trimming cost V 11 bases and J 4 bases; bases outside gene matches: 21. CDR3 length: 17 amino acids. The CDR3 bases are TGTGCTTATGGGGTCCTCGAGGGATACGCGAGAGGCGATAAACTCATCTTT. As protein: CAYGVLEGYARGDKLIF.

This clone was seen more than once but under ten times. The rearrangement links TRDV1 to TRDJ1; TRDD3 matches at 10 bases. The germline V gene encodes CDR1 TSWWSYY and CDR2 QGS. V trimming: 4 bases; J trimming: 5 bases; junction bases outside the gene matches: 22. The CDR3 is 20 amino acids. The CDR3 region is CALGAERLPPILGDRDKLIF. The CDR3 DNA reads TGTGCTCTTGGGGCCGAACGCCTTCCTCCAATACTGGGGGATCGAGATAAACTCATCTTT.

The sample holds a few counts of this clone. The V and J genes are TRDV1 and TRDJ1, with TRDD2 matching 9 bases. Losses at the gene ends were 1 base for V and 0 bases for J; bases not matched to a gene: 18. Germline loops: CDR1 TSWWSYY, CDR2 QGS. The length of the CDR3 is 21 residues. The CDR3 reads CALGEPPSYDSVRPDTDKLIF. The CDR3 region has the DNA TGTGCTCTTGGGGAACCCCCTTCCTACGACAGTGTCCGCCCGGACACCGATAAACTCATCTTT.

This clone has only a few counts. The chain recombines TRDV1 with TRDJ1; 8 bases agree with TRDD3. The CDR3 spans 22 residues. Germline V gene data show CDR1 as TSWWSYY and CDR2 as QGS. V shed 3 bases and J 0 bases; nucleotides not matched to a gene: 24. CDR3 sequence reads: CALGEPFLLATGGSSYTDKLIF. The CDR3, as DNA: TGTGCTCTTGGGGAGCCGTTCCTTCTCGCTACTGGGGGCTCCTCGTACACCGATAAACTCATCTTT.

The chain has TRDV1 and TRDJ1; possibly TRDD2 for D (5 bases). The germline CDR1 and CDR2 sequences are TSWWSYY and QGS. V dropped 3 bases and J dropped 1 base, with 12 bases sitting between them. The CDR3 contains 15 residues. In DNA, the CDR3 is TGTGCTCTTGGGGACATTCCTCTTTTCACCGATAAACTCATCTTT. Amino acids: CALGDIPLFTDKLIF.

The rearrangement links TRDV1 to TRDJ1; perhaps TRDD3 as D (6 bases). Per the germline V gene, CDR1 is TSWWSYY and CDR2 is QGS. V lost 2 bases and J lost 1, with 20 bases in between. The CDR3 covers 18 residues. The CDR3 reads CALGEIPKHWATTDKLIF. DNA of the CDR3: TGTGCTCTTGGGGAAATTCCCAAGCACTGGGCAACCACCGATAAACTCATCTTT.

The chain recombines TRDV1 with TRDJ1; the D is unclear. TCRdb leaves out the J gene; it was filled in here by matching the DNA to germline. With 0 bases removed from V and 3 bases from J, the gap between germline ends came to 17 bases. This CDR3 has 17 amino acids. The V gene's germline CDR1 is TSWWSYY and CDR2 QGS. CDR3 coding DNA: TGTGCTCTTGGGGAACTTCGCCCCCCGAAGTTTGCCGATAAACTCATCTTT. Translated: CALGELRPPKFADKLIF.

This clone was seen a few times. The rearrangement links TRDV1 to TRDJ1; D perhaps matches TRDD3 (6 bases). The CDR3 consists of 15 residues. Germline V gene lookup returns CDR1 TSWWSYY and CDR2 QGS. The V end lost 2 bases, the J end lost 10 bases, and 20 bases lay between the germline ends. The CDR3 nucleotides are TGTGCTCTTGGGGAAAGCTTCGTCGGATACATGGGACTCATCTTT. Protein product: CALGESFVGYMGLIF.

V and J are TRDV1 and TRDJ1; D unresolved. Per germline, CDR1 TSWWSYY and CDR2 QGS. The CDR3 length is 14 residues. V was clipped by 5 bases and J by 2 bases, with 12 bases between them. For the CDR3, the DNA is TGTGCTCTTGGGCCCCCGTCGGGAACCGATAAACTCATCTTT. Translation gives CALGPPSGTDKLIF.

The chain uses TRDV1 and TRDJ1; D perhaps matches TRDD3 (5 bases). Germline assignment: CDR1 TSWWSYY and CDR2 QGS. The V end lost 2 bases, the J end lost 7 bases, and 26 bases lay between the germline ends. This CDR3 comprises 18 residues. In nucleotides, the CDR3 is TGTGCTCTTGGGGAATTGGCCTCCCCCTCGGGGTACTGGCTTAAACTCATCTTT. Protein: CALGELASPSGYWLKLIF.

V and J are TRDV1 and TRDJ1; D unclear. Germline CDR1 is TSWWSYY and CDR2 is QGS. Trimming left V 0 bases short and J 0 bases short, with 23 bases between. There are 20 residues in the CDR3. The CDR3, as DNA: TGTGCTCTTGGGGAACTTTTCACTCAAGGCCGGGGCCCGAACACCGATAAACTCATCTTT. Protein product: CALGELFTQGRGPNTDKLIF.

Concerning this clone: In the same sample, other DNA sequences code for this CDR3. The V call is TRDV1, the J call TRDJ1; possible D gene TRDD3, 6 bases. From germline, CDR1 is TSWWSYY and CDR2 QGS. The CDR3 consists of 19 residues. V lost 1 base to trimming and J lost 0 bases, with 21 bases between them. DNA of the CDR3: TGTGCTCTTGGGGAACGGTTAGGCATCCGGGGATTTTACACCGATAAACTCATCTTT. Amino acid sequence: CALGERLGIRGFYTDKLIF.

The V gene is TRDV1, the J gene TRDJ1; TRDD2 agrees at 9 bases. The CDR3 runs 21 residues. With V trimmed by 2 bases and J by 2 bases, 21 bases remained unmatched. Per the germline V gene, CDR1 is TSWWSYY and CDR2 is QGS. As DNA, the CDR3 is TGTGCTCTTGGGGAAGCCTTCCTACATCGGGATAGATCGAGGGGTACCGATAAACTCATCTTT. Translation gives CALGEAFLHRDRSRGTDKLIF.

The chain joins TRDV1 to TRDJ1, with a tentative D call TRDD2 (5 bases). Per germline, CDR1 TSWWSYY and CDR2 QGS. The CDR3 is made up of 17 amino acids. V dropped 4 bases and J dropped 0 bases, with 18 bases sitting between them. The CDR3 DNA reads as TGTGCTCTTGGGGCAACTTCCCCCCTAGTAAACACCGATAAACTCATCTTT. As protein: CALGATSPLVNTDKLIF.

In this sample, this clone turned up a few times. The V gene is TRDV1, the J gene TRDJ1, with 7 bases aligning to TRDD3. CDR1 TSWWSYY and CDR2 QGS come from the germline V gene. V was pared by 3 bases and J by 0 bases, with 16 bases of the junction left unmatched. This CDR3 has 19 residues. The CDR3 sequence is CALGELGYLLGTYTDKLIF. As DNA, the CDR3 is TGTGCTCTTGGGGAGTTAGGATACCTACTGGGGACGTACACCGATAAACTCATCTTT.

In its sample, this clone was seen a few times. The V and J genes are TRDV1 and TRDJ1, with 10 bases fitting TRDD3. V gave up 2 bases and J gave up 0 bases; unmatched junction bases: 15. CDR1 is TSWWSYY and CDR2 is QGS in the germline V gene. The CDR3 is made up of 20 amino acids. CDR3 in DNA: TGTGCTCTTGGGGAAGACGATCTGGTGGGGGATACCCCTAACACCGATAAACTCATCTTT. Its protein is CALGEDDLVGDTPNTDKLIF.

There are a few counts of this clone. The rearrangement joins TRDV1 to TRDJ1; a possible D gene is TRDD3 (8 bases). The CDR3 spans 19 residues. Looked up from germline, CDR1 is TSWWSYY and CDR2 is QGS. The V end was cut by 3 bases, the J end by 3 bases, with 26 bases between. The CDR3 here is CALGEQAFLRGIGPDKLIF. CDR3 DNA: TGTGCTCTTGGGGAGCAGGCTTTCCTACGGGGGATAGGACCCGATAAACTCATCTTT.

This clone has more than one count but fewer than ten. Germline is not matched at one junction end, which may reflect a read error. The gene calls are TRDV1 and TRDJ1; 7 bases line up with TRDD2. The V gene's germline CDR1 is TSWWSYY and CDR2 QGS. This CDR3 is built from 19 residues. The CDR3 DNA sequence: TGTGCTCTTGGGGAAATACTTCCTATCCTTTACTGGTCGCCGGATAAACTAATCTTT. Translation gives CALGEILPILYWSPDKLIF.

V gene TRAV29/DV5 combines with J gene TRDJ1; D unresolved. Germline lookup yields CDR1 NSMFDY and CDR2 ISSIKDK. V lost 1 base to trimming and J lost 0 bases, with 25 bases between them. CDR3 size: 19 residues. The CDR3 DNA follows: TGTGCAGCAAGCAATTATAGGGAGGTACGGTATACCGACACCGATAAACTCATCTTT. It codes for CAASNYREVRYTDTDKLIF.

The chain recombines TRDV1 with TRDJ1, with 10 bases that match TRDD3. Trimming cost V 0 bases and J 1 base; bases outside gene matches: 14. There are 20 residues in the CDR3. The V gene's germline CDR1 is TSWWSYY and CDR2 QGS. This CDR3 reads CALGELLLTGGIRGTDKLIF. CDR3 coding DNA: TGTGCTCTTGGGGAACTCCTCCTTACTGGGGGGATACGTGGCACCGATAAACTCATCTTT.

The sample holds a few counts of this clone. The rearrangement joins TRDV2 to TRDJ1; 12 nucleotides align to TRDD3. The CDR3 spans 16 residues. Germline assignment: CDR1 GEAIGNYY and CDR2 EKD. The junction had 14 bases not matched to a gene; V was cut back by 7 bases and J by 6 bases. The CDR3 DNA reads TGTGCCTGCATACTGGGGGATACCGGACTCCCGAATAAACTCATCTTT. This sequence encodes CACILGDTGLPNKLIF.

This chain joins TRDV1 and TRDJ1, with D uncertain. Trimming pared 1 base from V and 1 base from J, leaving 7 bases between. CDR1 and CDR2 (germline): TSWWSYY, QGS. This CDR3 spans 14 amino acids. The CDR3 sequence is CALGEPDITDKLIF. The CDR3 bases are TGTGCTCTTGGGGAACCCGATATCACCGATAAACTCATCTTT.

This clone was seen a handful of times. This rearrangement joins TRDV1 to TRDJ1; TRDD2 might be the D (5 bases). Germline CDR1 reads TSWWSYY; CDR2 reads QGS. This CDR3 has 14 amino acids. Trimming took off 3 bases at V and 1 base at J, with 9 bases between the two ends. This chain's CDR3 is CALGDPPSTDKLIF. DNA for the CDR3: TGTGCTCTTGGGGACCCTCCTTCCACCGATAAACTCATCTTT.

This clone is labeled medium-sized. The rearrangement joins TRDV2 to TRDJ2; 8 bases match TRDD3. The V gene end was trimmed by 3 bases and the J gene end by 4 bases; junction bases not matched to a gene: 6. The CDR3 contains 15 residues. Germline CDR1 GEAIGNYY, CDR2 EKD. CDR3 sequence (DNA): TGTGCCTGTGACCAACTGGGGGTCAAGACAGCACAACTCTTCTTT. Translating it yields CACDQLGVKTAQLFF.

This chain links TRDV1 with TRDJ1, with D hard to call. CDR3 length: 14 residues. The germline CDR1 and CDR2 sequences are TSWWSYY and QGS. V lost 0 bases, J lost 4 bases, and 9 bases lay in between. The CDR3 spells CALGELRTYDKLIF. CDR3 DNA sequence: TGTGCTCTTGGGGAACTACGGACGTACGATAAACTCATCTTT.

This clone showed up just a few times. The chain has TRDV1 and TRDJ1; 12 nucleotides align to TRDD3. J lost 0 bases, V lost 2 bases, and 16 bases had no gene match. The germline CDR1 and CDR2 sequences are TSWWSYY and QGS. The CDR3 covers 21 residues. CDR3 sequence: CALGETLHLDWGIPYTDKLIF. The CDR3 nucleotides read TGTGCTCTTGGGGAAACCCTACACCTTGACTGGGGGATACCGTACACCGATAAACTCATCTTT.

Turning to this clone: The junction shows a germline mismatch at one end, possibly a read error. This chain joins TRDV1 and TRDJ1; D may be TRDD3 (6 bases). The CDR3 contains 17 residues. The germline gives CDR1 TSWWSYY, CDR2 QGS. The CDR3: CALGEKGSLGASDKLIF. The CDR3 region has the DNA TGTGCTCTTGGGGAAAAGGGCTCACTGGGAGCCTCCGATAAGCTCATCTTT.